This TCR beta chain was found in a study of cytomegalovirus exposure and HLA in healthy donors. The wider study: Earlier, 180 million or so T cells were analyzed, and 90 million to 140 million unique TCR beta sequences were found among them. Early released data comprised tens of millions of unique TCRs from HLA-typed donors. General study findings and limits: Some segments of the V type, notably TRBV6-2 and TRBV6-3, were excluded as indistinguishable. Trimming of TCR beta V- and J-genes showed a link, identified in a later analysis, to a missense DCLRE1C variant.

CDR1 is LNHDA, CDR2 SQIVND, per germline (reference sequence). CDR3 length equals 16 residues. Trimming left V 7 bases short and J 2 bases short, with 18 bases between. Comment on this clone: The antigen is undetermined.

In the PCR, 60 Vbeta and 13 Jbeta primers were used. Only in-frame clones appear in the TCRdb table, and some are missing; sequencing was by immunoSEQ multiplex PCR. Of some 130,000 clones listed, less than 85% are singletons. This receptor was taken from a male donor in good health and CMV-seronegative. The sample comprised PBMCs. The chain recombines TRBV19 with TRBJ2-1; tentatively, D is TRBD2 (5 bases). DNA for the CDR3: TGTGCCAGTACCCCCTTCGGGGAGATCGCCTACAATGAGCAGTTCTTC. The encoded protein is CASTPFGEIAYNEQFF.